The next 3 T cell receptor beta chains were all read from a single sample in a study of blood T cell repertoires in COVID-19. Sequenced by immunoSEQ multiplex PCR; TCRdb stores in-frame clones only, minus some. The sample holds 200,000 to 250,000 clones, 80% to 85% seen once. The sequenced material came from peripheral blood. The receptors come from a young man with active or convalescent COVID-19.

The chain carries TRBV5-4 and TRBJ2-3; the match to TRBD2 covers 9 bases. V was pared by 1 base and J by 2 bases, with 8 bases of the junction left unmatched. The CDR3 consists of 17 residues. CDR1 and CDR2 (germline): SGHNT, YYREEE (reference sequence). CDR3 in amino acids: CASSLMVAGATTDTQYF. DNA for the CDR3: TGTGCCAGCAGCTTGATGGTAGCGGGGGCCACCACAGATACGCAGTATTTT.

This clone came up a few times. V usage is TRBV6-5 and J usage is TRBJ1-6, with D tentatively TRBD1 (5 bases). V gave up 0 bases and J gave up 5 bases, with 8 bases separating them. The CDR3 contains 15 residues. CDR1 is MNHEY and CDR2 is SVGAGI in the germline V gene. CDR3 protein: CASSYSGRDNSPLHF. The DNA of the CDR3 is TGTGCCAGCAGTTACTCGGGCAGGGATAATTCACCCCTCCACTTT.

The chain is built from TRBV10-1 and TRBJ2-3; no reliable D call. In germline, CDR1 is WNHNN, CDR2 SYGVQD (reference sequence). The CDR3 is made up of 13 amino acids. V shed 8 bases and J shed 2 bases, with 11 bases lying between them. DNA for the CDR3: TGCGCCAGCGGGTCAGGCTCCACAGATACGCAGTATTTT. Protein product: CASGSGSTDTQYF.